The 9 T cell receptor beta chains in this list originate from one sample, sequenced in a study of cytomegalovirus exposure and HLA in healthy donors. Vbeta (60) and Jbeta (13) primers were used in the PCR. The repertoire was sequenced with immunoSEQ multiplex PCR; TCRdb's copy has only in-frame clones and lacks some. Of 150,000 to 200,000 clones in the sample, around 81% were seen once. Material: PBMCs. The receptors come from a woman aged 25 to 45 in good health and CMV-seropositive.

The gene calls are TRBV4-1 and TRBJ1-2; the D gene is possibly TRBD1 (6 bases). Germline V lookup: CDR1 MGHRA, CDR2 YSYEKL. This CDR3 has 15 amino acids. V was cut by 1 base and J by 4 bases, with 13 bases left in between. The CDR3 spells CASSQVADSAYGYTF. In DNA form, the CDR3 reads TGCGCCAGCAGCCAAGTTGCGGACAGCGCCTATGGCTACACCTTC.

The V call is TRBV11-2, the J call TRBJ1-1; 7 bases fit TRBD1. The CDR3 spans 15 residues. The germline gives CDR1 SGHAT, CDR2 FQNNGV. V was pared by 1 base and J by 0 bases, with 2 bases of the junction left unmatched. DNA for the CDR3: TGTGCCAGCAGCTTAGGGGGACAGCTGAACACTGAAGCTTTCTTT. Residues: CASSLGGQLNTEAFF.

The chain combines TRBV27 with TRBJ1-2; TRBD1 matches at 8 bases. The CDR3 runs to 15 residues. V lost 3 bases and J lost 3; bases outside the gene matches: 6. CDR1 MNHEY and CDR2 SMNVEV come from the germline V gene (reference sequence). CDR3 DNA: TGTGCCAGCAGTTTCGGGACAGGACCCCACTATGGCTACACCTTC. This encodes CASSFGTGPHYGYTF.

This clone was seen only once. The V call is TRBV4-1, the J call TRBJ2-7, with 7 bases fitting TRBD1. V trimming: 1 base; J trimming: 3 bases; junction bases outside the gene matches: 3. The CDR3 totals 14 residues. CDR1 is MGHRA and CDR2 is YSYEKL in the germline V gene. In DNA, the CDR3 is TGCGCCAGCAGCCAAGTAACAGGGGACTACGAGCAGTACTTC. Protein sequence: CASSQVTGDYEQYF.

The chain is built from TRBV2 and TRBJ1-2; 7 positions match TRBD1. Germline assignment: CDR1 SNHLY and CDR2 FYNNEI. The trim removed 9 bases at V and 4 bases at J, leaving 8 bases unmatched. CDR3 length: 13 residues. DNA for the CDR3: TGTGCCAGGGAGACAGGGCTGCCCTATGGCTACACCTTC. Amino acid sequence: CARETGLPYGYTF.

V usage is TRBV7-2 and J usage is TRBJ2-7; D is undetermined. Germline-derived CDR1 and CDR2 are SGHTA and FQGNSA. CDR3 size: 13 residues. The V gene lost 1 base and the J gene lost 3 bases, with 7 bases spanning the gap. The CDR3 here is CASSLVGGYEQYF. The CDR3, as DNA: TGTGCCAGCAGCTTAGTAGGCGGCTACGAGCAGTACTTC.

The gene calls are TRBV2 and TRBJ2-7, with TRBD2 identical over 10 bases. CDR1 and CDR2 (germline): SNHLY, FYNNEI. The CDR3 contains 16 residues. Losses at the gene ends were 7 bases for V and 0 bases for J; bases not matched to a gene: 9. As DNA, the CDR3 is TGTGCCAGCACCAACCCAAGGACTAGCGGCTCCTACGAGCAGTACTTC. Translation: CASTNPRTSGSYEQYF.

The chain uses TRBV10-2 and TRBJ1-5; D possibly corresponds to TRBD1 (6 bases). Germline CDR1 reads WSHSY; CDR2 reads SAAADI. V was clipped by 4 bases and J by 2 bases, with 15 bases between them. CDR3 length: 16 amino acids. CDR3 DNA: TGCGCCAGCAGTGGGGCGAACACAGGGCGCAATCAGCCCCAGCATTTT. Translating it yields CASSGANTGRNQPQHF.

The genes are TRBV7-2 and TRBJ1-5; perhaps TRBD1 as D (5 bases). Germline V gene lookup returns CDR1 SGHTA and CDR2 FQGNSA. The CDR3 spans 14 residues. V shed 6 bases and J shed 3 bases, with 12 bases lying between them. In DNA form, the CDR3 reads TGTGCCAGCAGTCCAACAGGTTTCAATCAGCCCCAGCATTTT. Translated, it gives CASSPTGFNQPQHF.